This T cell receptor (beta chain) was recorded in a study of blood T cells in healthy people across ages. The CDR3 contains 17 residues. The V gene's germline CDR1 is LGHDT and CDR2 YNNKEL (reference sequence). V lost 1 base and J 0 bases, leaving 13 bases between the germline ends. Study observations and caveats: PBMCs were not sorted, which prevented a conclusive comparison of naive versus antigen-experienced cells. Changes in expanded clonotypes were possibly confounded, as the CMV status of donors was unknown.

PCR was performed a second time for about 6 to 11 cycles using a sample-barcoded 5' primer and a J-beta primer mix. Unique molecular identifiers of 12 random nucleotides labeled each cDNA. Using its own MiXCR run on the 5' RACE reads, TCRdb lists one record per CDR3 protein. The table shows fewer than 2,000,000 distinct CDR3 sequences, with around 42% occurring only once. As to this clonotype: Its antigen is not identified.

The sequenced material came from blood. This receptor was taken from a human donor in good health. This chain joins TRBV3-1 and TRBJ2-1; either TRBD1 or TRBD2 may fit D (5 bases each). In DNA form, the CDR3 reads TGTGCCAGCAGCCAAGCGGGGCGACTCCTCTCCTACAATGAGCAGTTCTTC. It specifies CASSQAGRLLSYNEQFF.